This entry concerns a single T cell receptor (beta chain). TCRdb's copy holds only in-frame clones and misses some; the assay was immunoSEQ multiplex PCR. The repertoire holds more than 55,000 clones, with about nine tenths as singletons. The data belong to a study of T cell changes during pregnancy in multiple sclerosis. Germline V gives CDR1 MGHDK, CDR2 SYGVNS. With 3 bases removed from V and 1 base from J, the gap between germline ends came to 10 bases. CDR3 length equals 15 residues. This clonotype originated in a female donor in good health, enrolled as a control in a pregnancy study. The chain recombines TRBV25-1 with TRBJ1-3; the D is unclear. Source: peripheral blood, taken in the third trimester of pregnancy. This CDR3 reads CASSDPRGSGNTIYF. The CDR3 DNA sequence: TGTGCCAGCAGTGACCCTCGCGGGTCTGGAAACACCATATATTTT.